This section outlines one T cell receptor (beta chain) sequence together with its context. Its specificity is not known. This record belongs to a study of CD8+CD57+ T cells in acquired aplastic anemia. Study conclusions and caveats: Patients had twenty-nine CD8+ CDR3 sequences in common with controls (the shared set).

The length of the CDR3 is 15 residues. Germline loops: CDR1 MGHDK, CDR2 SYGVNS. V lost 6 bases to trimming and J lost 5 bases, with 14 bases between them. CD8+CD57+ cell expansion had been shown by flow cytometry in patients chosen for sequencing. Every patient had severe acquired aplastic anemia. The use of genomic DNA as template underpinned the TCR beta VDJ and CDR3 profiling. TCRdb reprocessed the reads with MiXCR, giving one entry per CDR3 protein. The sample carries roughly 290,000 distinct CDR3 sequences, 50% to 65% recorded once. The TCR was taken from a human donor with aplastic anemia. The J gene is TRBJ1-6, the V gene TRBV25-1; no reliable D call. The material sequenced was sorted CD4+, CD8+, or CD8+CD57+ T cells (not recorded which) from PBMCs. CDR3 nucleotide sequence: TGTGCCAGCAGCTTAGTTGTTCCAAATAATTCACCCCTCCACTTT. Amino acid sequence: CASSLVVPNNSPLHF.